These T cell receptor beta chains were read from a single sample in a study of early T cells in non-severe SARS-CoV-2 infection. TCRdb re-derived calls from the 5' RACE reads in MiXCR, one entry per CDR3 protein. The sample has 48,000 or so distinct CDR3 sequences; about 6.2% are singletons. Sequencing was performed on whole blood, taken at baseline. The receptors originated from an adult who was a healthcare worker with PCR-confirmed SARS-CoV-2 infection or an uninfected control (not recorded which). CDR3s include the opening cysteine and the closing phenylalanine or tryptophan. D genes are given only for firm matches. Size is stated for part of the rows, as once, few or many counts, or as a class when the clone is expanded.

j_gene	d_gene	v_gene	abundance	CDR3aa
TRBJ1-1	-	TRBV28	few	CASLYRVITEAFF
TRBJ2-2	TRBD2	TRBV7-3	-	CATQGSSGRNTGELFF
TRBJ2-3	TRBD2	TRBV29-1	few	CSGGTSGIADTQYF
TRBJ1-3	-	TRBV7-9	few	CASSPTGNTIYF
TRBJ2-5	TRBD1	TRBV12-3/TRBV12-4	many	CASSSGTGEETQYF
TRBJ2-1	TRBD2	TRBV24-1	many	CATSDTGTSGSNEQFF
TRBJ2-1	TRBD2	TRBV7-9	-	CASSLLADPYNEQFF
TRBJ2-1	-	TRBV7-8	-	CASSLRRHTDNEQFF
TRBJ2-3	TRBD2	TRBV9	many	CASSVGAGVGTDTQYF
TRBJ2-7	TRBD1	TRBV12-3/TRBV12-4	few	CASSLRQGASEQYF
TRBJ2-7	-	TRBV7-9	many	CARIGYEQYF
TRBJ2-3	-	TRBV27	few	CASSLTSGGGDTQYF
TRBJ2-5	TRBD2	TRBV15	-	CATSRDVGGPGKTQYF
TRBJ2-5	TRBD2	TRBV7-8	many	CASTLLAGGVETQYF
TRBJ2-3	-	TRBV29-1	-	CSVRGETDTQYF
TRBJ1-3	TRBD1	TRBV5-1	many	CASSWTTGETENTIYF
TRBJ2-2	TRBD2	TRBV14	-	CASSQGRLAVRGTGELFF
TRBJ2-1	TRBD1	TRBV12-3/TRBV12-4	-	CASGGTGGYNEQFF
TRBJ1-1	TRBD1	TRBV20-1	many	CSAPTGWNTEAFF
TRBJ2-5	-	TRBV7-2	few	CASSQGVETQYF
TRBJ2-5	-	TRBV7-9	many	CASSLASAPQETQYF